This section outlines one T cell receptor (beta chain) sequence together with its context. While infection was still active, Seattle patients were enrolled and then followed longitudinally. The sample originates from a study of blood T cell repertoires in COVID-19. Study overall: In each case, the material was cDNA or gDNA derived from T cells, B-cell-depleted T cells, or PBMCs.

In germline, CDR1 is SGHAT, CDR2 FQDESV (reference sequence). V dropped 4 bases and J dropped 6; count of bases not matched to a gene: 3. The CDR3 totals 13 residues. Sequenced by immunoSEQ multiplex PCR; TCRdb stores in-frame clones only, minus some. The data contain around 100,000 clones, roughly nine tenths of them singletons. The chain has TRBV11-1 and TRBJ1-1, with 9 bases that match TRBD1. The sequence came from a woman in her forties or fifties with COVID-19, enrolled during active disease. Sample: peripheral blood. The CDR3 sequence is CASSWTGEAEAFF. CDR3 bases: TGTGCCAGCAGCTGGACAGGGGAGGCTGAAGCTTTCTTT. Using reference TRBV11-1 and TRBJ1-1 for the parts outside the CDR3, the full variable domain is EAEVAQSPRYKITEKSQAVAFWCDPISGHATLYWYRQILGQGPELLVQFQDESVVDDSQLPKDRFSAERLKGVDSTLKIQPAELGDSAMYLCASSWTGEAEAFFGQGTRLTVV.